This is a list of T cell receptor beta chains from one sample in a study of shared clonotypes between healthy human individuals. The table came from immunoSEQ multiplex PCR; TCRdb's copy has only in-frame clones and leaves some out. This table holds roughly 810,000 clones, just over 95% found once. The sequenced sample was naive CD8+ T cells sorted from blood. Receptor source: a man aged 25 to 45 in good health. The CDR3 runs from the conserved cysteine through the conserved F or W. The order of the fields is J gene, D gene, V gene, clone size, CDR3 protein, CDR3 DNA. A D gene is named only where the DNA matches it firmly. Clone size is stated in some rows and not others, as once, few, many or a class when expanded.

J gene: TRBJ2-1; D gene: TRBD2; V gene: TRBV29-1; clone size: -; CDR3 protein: CSVERLGISTSGRKNEQFF; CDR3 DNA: TGCAGCGTTGAACGGCTGGGGATATCGACTAGCGGGAGGAAAAATGAGCAGTTCTTC
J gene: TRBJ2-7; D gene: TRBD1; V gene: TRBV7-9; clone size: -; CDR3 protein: CASSVGQAVGEQYF; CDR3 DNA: TGTGCCAGCAGCGTCGGACAGGCCGTGGGCGAGCAGTACTTC
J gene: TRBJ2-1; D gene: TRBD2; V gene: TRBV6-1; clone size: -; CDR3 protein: CAGRLAHYNEQFF; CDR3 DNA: TGTGCCGGACGACTAGCCCACTACAATGAGCAGTTCTTC
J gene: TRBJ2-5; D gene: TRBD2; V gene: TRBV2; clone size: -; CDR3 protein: CASSEGLAVYQETQYF; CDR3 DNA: TGTGCCAGCAGTGAAGGACTAGCGGTGTACCAAGAGACCCAGTACTTC
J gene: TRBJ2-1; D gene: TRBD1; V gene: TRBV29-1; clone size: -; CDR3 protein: CSVEGQGHPNEQFF; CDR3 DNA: TGCAGCGTTGAGGGACAGGGGCACCCCAATGAGCAGTTCTTC
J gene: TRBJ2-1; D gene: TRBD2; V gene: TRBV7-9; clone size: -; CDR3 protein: CASSPRLGGRDREQFF; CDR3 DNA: TGTGCCAGCAGCCCCCGGTTGGGCGGGAGAGATCGTGAGCAGTTCTTC
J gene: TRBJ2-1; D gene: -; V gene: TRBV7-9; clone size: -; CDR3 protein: CASSSPSSDEQFF; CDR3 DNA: TGTGCCAGCAGCTCACCGTCCAGCGATGAGCAGTTCTTC
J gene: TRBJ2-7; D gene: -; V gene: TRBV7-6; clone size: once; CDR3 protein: CASSLGGSRSEQYF; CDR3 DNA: TGTGCCAGCAGCTTAGGTGGAAGCCGATCCGAGCAGTACTTC
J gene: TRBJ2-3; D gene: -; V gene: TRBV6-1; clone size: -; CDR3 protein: CASSENLMGTDTQYF; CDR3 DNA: TGTGCCAGCAGTGAGAACTTAATGGGCACAGATACGCAGTATTTT
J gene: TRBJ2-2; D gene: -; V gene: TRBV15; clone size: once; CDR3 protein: CATTAGGGSGELFF; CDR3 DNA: TGTGCCACCACCGCTGGGGGTGGTTCCGGGGAGCTGTTTTTT
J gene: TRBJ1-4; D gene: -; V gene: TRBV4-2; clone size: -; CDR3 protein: CASSQEGRGGTNEKLFF; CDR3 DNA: TGTGCCAGCAGCCAAGAAGGGAGGGGTGGAACTAATGAAAAACTGTTTTTT
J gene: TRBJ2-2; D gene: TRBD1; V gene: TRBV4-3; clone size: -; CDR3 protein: CASSPTDRGNTGELFF; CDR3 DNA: TGCGCCAGCAGCCCTACCGACAGGGGGAACACCGGGGAGCTGTTTTTT
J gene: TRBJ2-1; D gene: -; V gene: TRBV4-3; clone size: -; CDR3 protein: CASSQRSTGDGYNEQFF; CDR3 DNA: TGCGCCAGCAGCCAACGAAGTACGGGGGATGGGTACAATGAGCAGTTCTTC
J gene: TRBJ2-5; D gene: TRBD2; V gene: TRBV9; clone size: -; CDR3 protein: CASSEAGGQETQYF; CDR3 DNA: TGTGCCAGCAGCGAAGCGGGAGGGCAAGAGACCCAGTACTTC
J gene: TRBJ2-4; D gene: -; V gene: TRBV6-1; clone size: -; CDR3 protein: CASSTFQGGDIQYF; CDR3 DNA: TGTGCCAGCAGTACTTTTCAGGGCGGGGACATTCAGTACTTC
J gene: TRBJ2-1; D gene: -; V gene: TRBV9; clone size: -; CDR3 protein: CASTPGAGLSNEQFF; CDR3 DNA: TGTGCCAGCACCCCCGGGGCAGGGCTAAGCAATGAGCAGTTCTTC
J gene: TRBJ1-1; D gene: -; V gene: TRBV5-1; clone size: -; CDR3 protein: CASSWEEAQRTEAFF; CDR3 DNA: TGCGCCAGCAGCTGGGAGGAGGCCCAGCGGACTGAAGCTTTCTTT
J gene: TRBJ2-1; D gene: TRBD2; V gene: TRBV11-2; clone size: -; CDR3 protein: CASSPGLAGHSGNEQFF; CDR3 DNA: TGTGCCAGCAGCCCGGGACTAGCGGGACATTCGGGAAATGAGCAGTTCTTC
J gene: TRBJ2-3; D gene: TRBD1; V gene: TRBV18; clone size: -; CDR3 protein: CASSPPGTGGRPDTQYF; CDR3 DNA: TGTGCCAGCTCACCACCCGGGACAGGGGGTAGGCCAGATACGCAGTATTTT
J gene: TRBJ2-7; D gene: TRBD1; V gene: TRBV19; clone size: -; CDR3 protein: CASSGYGTEYF; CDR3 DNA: TGTGCCAGTAGTGGATACGGGACAGAGTACTTC
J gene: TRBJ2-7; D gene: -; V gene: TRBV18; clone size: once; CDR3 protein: CASSRQGYEQYF; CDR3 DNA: TGTGCCAGCTCACGGCAGGGCTACGAGCAGTACTTC
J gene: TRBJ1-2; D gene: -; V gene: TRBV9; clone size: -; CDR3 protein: CASSPSQSRRQTNYGYTF; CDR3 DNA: TGTGCCAGCAGCCCGTCCCAATCTCGCCGTCAAACTAACTATGGCTACACCTTC
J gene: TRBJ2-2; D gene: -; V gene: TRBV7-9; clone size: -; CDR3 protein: CASSPESNTGELFF; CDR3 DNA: TGTGCCAGCAGCCCCGAGTCAAACACCGGGGAGCTGTTTTTT
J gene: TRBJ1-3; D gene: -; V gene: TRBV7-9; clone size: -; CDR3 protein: CASSLLSLSGNTIYF; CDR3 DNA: TGTGCCAGCAGCTTACTATCTCTCTCTGGAAACACCATATATTTT
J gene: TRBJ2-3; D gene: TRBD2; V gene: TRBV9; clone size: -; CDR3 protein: CASSEGTSPLGTQYF; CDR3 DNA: TGTGCCAGCAGCGAAGGGACTAGCCCGCTCGGTACGCAGTATTTT
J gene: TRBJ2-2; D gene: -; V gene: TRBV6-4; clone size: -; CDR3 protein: CASRPRDSETGELFF; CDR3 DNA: TGTGCCAGCAGACCGCGGGACTCGGAAACCGGGGAGCTGTTTTTT
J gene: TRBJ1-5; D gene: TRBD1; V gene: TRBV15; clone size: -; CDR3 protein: CATSRARQGNQPQHF; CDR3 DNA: TGTGCCACCAGCAGAGCCCGACAGGGCAACCAGCCCCAGCATTTT